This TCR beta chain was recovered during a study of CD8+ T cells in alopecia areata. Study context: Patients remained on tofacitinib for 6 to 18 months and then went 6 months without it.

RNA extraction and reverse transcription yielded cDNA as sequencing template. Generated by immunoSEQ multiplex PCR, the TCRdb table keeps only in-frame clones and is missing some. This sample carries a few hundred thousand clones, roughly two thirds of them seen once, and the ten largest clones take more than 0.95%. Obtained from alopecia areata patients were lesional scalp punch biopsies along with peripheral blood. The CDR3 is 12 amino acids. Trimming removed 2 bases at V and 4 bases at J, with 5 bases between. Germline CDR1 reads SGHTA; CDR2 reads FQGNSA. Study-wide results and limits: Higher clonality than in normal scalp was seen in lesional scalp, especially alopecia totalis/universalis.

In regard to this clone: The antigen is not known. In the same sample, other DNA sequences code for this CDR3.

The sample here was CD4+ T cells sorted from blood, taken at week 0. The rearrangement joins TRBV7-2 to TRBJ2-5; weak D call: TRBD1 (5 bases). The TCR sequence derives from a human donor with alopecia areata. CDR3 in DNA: TGTGCCAGCAGCTTAAGGGGAGAGACCCAGTACTTC. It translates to CASSLRGETQYF. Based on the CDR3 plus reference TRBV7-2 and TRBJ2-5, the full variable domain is GAGVSQSPSNKVTEKGKDVELRCDPISGHTALYWYRQSLGQGLEFLIYFQGNSAPDKSGLPSDRFSAERTGGSVSTLTIQRTQQEDSAVYLCASSLRGETQYFGPGTRLLVL.